This entry features one TCR beta chain sequence. This clone's antigen is unknown. Qualities for individual bases were not recorded, and no much larger clone is one base off. These data come from a study of CD8+ T cells in alopecia areata listed by TCRdb under 2018. A note on the overall study: In both human patients and the C3H/HeJ mouse model, the study applied high-throughput TCRbeta sequencing to look at T cell clonal expansion in alopecia areata. In humans, TCRbeta sequencing was performed on scalp tissue and on sorted CD4+ and CD8+ peripheral blood T cells from healthy controls and from patients with patchy or totalis/universalis alopecia areata. Clonality in the scalp was compared among normal scalp (n=4), patchy alopecia areata scalp (n=8), and alopecia totalis/universalis scalp (n=8). RNA came from the PAXgene miRNA kit for fixed scalp, the miRNeasy kit for PBMCs, and the RNeasy kit for mouse skin. TCRbeta CDR3 regions were amplified by immunoSEQ multiplex PCR with 35 Vbeta forward and 13 Jbeta reverse primers.

Trimming costs V 4 bases and J 2 bases, and their ends lie 10 bases apart. CDR1 is given as SGDLS and CDR2 as YYNGEE, both from the germline V gene. Spanning cysteine to phenylalanine, the CDR3 consists of 14 amino acids. Here the CDR3 DNA is all that survives: 42 bases in frame from base 1. PBMCs were isolated by density centrifugation and stained for CD3, CD4 and CD8, and CD4+ and CD8+ T cells were sorted on a FACSAria. Scalp biopsies and blood samples were obtained from unaffected controls. Library construction relied on the immunoSEQ multiplex PCR assay. For TCR sequencing, RNA was extracted from every sample and reverse transcribed into cDNA to serve as template. SuperScript III was used for first-strand cDNA synthesis, primed with a 2:1 mix of oligo-dT and random hexamers. A synthetic immune receptor repertoire was used to measure amplification bias, and any remaining bias was corrected computationally. Concerning the study's data processing: Raw reads were preprocessed to remove errors, and CDR3 was defined according to IMGT conventions as the region from the conserved cysteine to phenylalanine. To get clonality, Shannon entropy was normalized by log2 of the number of productive unique TCRs and the result was subtracted from 1. Scalp TCRbeta sequences were cross-referenced with sorted blood CD4 and CD8 repertoires so that the CD4 or CD8 identity of scalp clones could be inferred. TCRdb obtained this table from immuneACCESS and retained in-frame rearrangements with V and J assigned. These tables miss some clones; where compared with another copy, unresolved V genes account for less than half of the shortfall, and the remainder is unexplained. V and J calls and clone size come straight from that table; D and trimming were deduced from the DNA. The sample table lists 100,000 to 120,000 clones, roughly 60% of them with a count of one. The ten largest account for around a fifth of the sample.

General study outcomes and caveats: Compared with mice, TCR sequences shared between patients were less clear, possibly partly because of HLA diversity across the patient population. Unlike mouse skin, where gammadelta T cells dominate, normal human skin contains resident alphabeta T cells that get sequenced too, which complicates analysis of the scalp TCR repertoire. Higher clonality and more expanded CD8+ clones were observed in lesional scalp than in normal scalp, particularly in alopecia totalis/universalis, a finding suggestive of antigenic drive.

The sequenced sample was CD8+ T cells sorted from blood. The sequence is built from TRBV9 and TRBJ1-5; no D segment can be confidently identified. The source of this sequence is a human donor in good health. CDR3 region: CASSPWGGNQPQHF. The DNA sequence reads TGTGCCAGCAGCCCCTGGGGAGGCAATCAGCCCCAGCATTTT.